Below, 20 T cell receptor beta chains from the same sample are listed, as sequenced in a study of human CD8 memory T cell subsets. The TCR beta sequencing libraries came from UMI-labeled 5' RACE. TCRdb re-called the 5' RACE reads; one entry per CDR3 protein, DNA not given. Seen in this sample are about 11,000 distinct CDR3 sequences; the ten most common clones hold over 8.5%. The sequenced sample consisted of CD8+ T cells from PBMCs. The receptors here all came from a human donor in good health.

This clonotype is labeled medium-sized (0.01 to 0.1%) based on frequency. The chain employs TRBV28 and TRBJ2-3; the TCRdb D gene call, TRBD2, has no DNA to confirm it. The germline CDR1 and CDR2 sequences are MDHEN and SYDVKM. The CDR3 is made up of 17 amino acids. This CDR3 reads CASSFQSGGSPTDTQYF. The variable domain in full, completed from reference TRBV28 and TRBJ2-3, reads DVKVTQSSRYLVKRTGEKVFLECVQDMDHENMFWYRQDPGLGLRLIYFSYDVKMKEKGDIPEGYSVSREKKERFSLILESASTNQTSMYLCASSFQSGGSPTDTQYFGPGTRLTVL.

This clonotype is deemed medium-sized by its frequency. This chain joins TRBV29-1 and TRBJ2-7; TCRdb reports TRBD1, a call that lacks DNA to check it against. CDR3 size: 14 residues. From germline, CDR1 is SQVTM and CDR2 ANQGSEA. The CDR3 sequence: CSVGRGTGPGEQYF.

The J gene is TRBJ2-2, the V gene TRBV6-6; TCRdb names TRBD1, which stays unverified in the absence of DNA. The germline V gene has CDR1 MNHNY and CDR2 SVGAGI (reference sequence). This CDR3 is built from 17 residues. CDR3 region: CASSSHFGLSGSGELFF.

This clonotype ranks as medium-sized in terms of frequency. V usage is TRBV7-9 and J usage is TRBJ2-7. CDR1 is SEHNR, CDR2 FQNEAQ, per germline (reference sequence). The CDR3 extends over 13 amino acids. This CDR3 is CASSARTTTEQYF. Full variable domain (rest looked up from reference TRBV7-9 and TRBJ2-7): DTGVSQNPRHKITKRGQNVTFRCDPISEHNRLYWYRQTLGQGPEFLTYFQNEAQLEKSRLLSDRFSAERPKGSFSTLEIQRTEQGDSAMYLCASSARTTTEQYFGPGTRLTVT.

The V call is TRBV6-2 or TRBV6-3, the J call TRBJ2-2. Germline V gene sequence: CDR1 MNHEY, CDR2 SVGEGT. This CDR3 spans 14 amino acids. This chain's CDR3 is CASSYIWPSGELFF.

V is TRBV24-1 and J is TRBJ2-1. There are 13 residues in the CDR3. Germline lookup yields CDR1 KGHDR and CDR2 SFDVKD. The CDR3 is CATSDASYNEQFF.

This chain links TRBV6-2 or TRBV6-3 with TRBJ2-2; with no DNA, the TCRdb D assignment of TRBD2 cannot be verified. Germline loops: CDR1 MNHEY, CDR2 SVGEGT. This CDR3 has 15 residues. CDR3 in amino acids: CASSYLASGTGELFF.

The V call is TRBV24-1, the J call TRBJ2-1; the TCRdb D gene call, TRBD2, has no DNA to confirm it. CDR1 KGHDR and CDR2 SFDVKD come from the germline V gene. The CDR3 loop spans 15 amino acids. The CDR3 loop reads CATSDYGTSRNEQFF.

The chain combines TRBV7-9 with TRBJ2-5; the TCRdb call, TRBD2, lacks DNA for checking. The CDR3 loop spans 15 amino acids. Germline CDR1 is SEHNR and CDR2 is FQNEAQ (reference sequence). CDR3 loop: CASSSWIAQEETQYF.

J is TRBJ2-5 and V is TRBV6-6. Germline-derived CDR1 and CDR2 are MNHNY and SVGAGI (reference sequence). This CDR3 has 14 amino acids. The CDR3 sequence: CASSYNTFQETQYF.

The V gene is TRBV15, the J gene TRBJ1-5. The CDR3 loop spans 15 amino acids. Germline assignment: CDR1 LNHNV and CDR2 YYDKDF (reference sequence). The chain's CDR3 is CATSRVVNSNQPQHF.

The chain uses TRBV4-1 and TRBJ2-7. Germline CDR1 and CDR2: MGHRA and YSYEKL. The CDR3 consists of 17 residues. CDR3 residues: CASSPQRLDPPTYEQYF.

This clonotype is called medium-sized based on its frequency. This chain connects TRBV28 to TRBJ2-5; the TCRdb call, TRBD1, lacks DNA for checking. This CDR3 comprises 17 residues. The germline V gene has CDR1 MDHEN and CDR2 SYDVKM. This CDR3 reads CASSPPFRAIQKETQYF.

The V gene is TRBV5-4, the J gene TRBJ1-1; TCRdb's D call, TRBD1, is unchecked because there is no DNA. Per the germline V gene, CDR1 is SGHNT and CDR2 is YYREEE (reference sequence). The CDR3 has 15 residues. This CDR3 reads CASSMEGQGASEAFF.

The rearrangement links TRBV7-8 to TRBJ2-2. The length of the CDR3 is 15 residues. Germline V gives CDR1 SGHVS, CDR2 FQNEAQ. CDR3 amino acids: CASSQVLSNTGELFF.

This clonotype registers medium-sized (0.01 to 0.1%) by frequency. This chain joins TRBV27 and TRBJ2-7; TCRdb calls TRBD1, which cannot be checked without DNA. The CDR3 sequence is 16 residues long. Germline CDR1 reads MNHEY; CDR2 reads SMNVEV (reference sequence). CDR3 region: CASSANPPGQGYEQYF.

The chain has TRBV15 and TRBJ2-7; checking the TCRdb D call of TRBD1 is not possible without DNA. Germline loops: CDR1 LNHNV, CDR2 YYDKDF (reference sequence). The CDR3 has 16 amino acids. The CDR3 region is CATSRDPGGGAYEQYF.

This chain links TRBV29-1 with TRBJ2-1. CDR1 and CDR2 from the germline V gene are SQVTM and ANQGSEA. CDR3 length: 14 residues. This CDR3 reads CSVSDSQVLNEQFF.

The CDR3: CASSPVISGGGQADTQYF. The chain is built from TRBV12-3 or TRBV12-4 and TRBJ2-3; the D gene TCRdb calls, TRBD2, cannot be checked with no DNA. CDR3 size: 18 residues.

This sequence joins TRBV6-2 or TRBV6-3 and TRBJ2-2; the D call from TCRdb, TRBD1, cannot be confirmed without DNA. The CDR3 is 15 residues long. Germline lookup yields CDR1 MNHEY and CDR2 SVGEGT. The chain's CDR3 is CATREGAFRTGELFF.